The clone carrying this T cell receptor beta chain was counted many times. Its cognate antigen is unknown. The data belong to a study of T cells after yellow fever vaccination. Study conclusions and caveats: Abundant clonotypes from the bulk population could have been carried over as contaminants into FACS-sorted repertoires. A large majority of primary-vaccination clones showed up again after the booster (roughly 96% CD4, about 87% CD8). Only a minor proportion of clonotypes was detected across both CD4 and CD8 compartments.

Template switching by 5'RACE produced TCR cDNA, adding a universal primer site and UMIs. TCRdb analysed the 5' RACE reads with MiXCR anew, one entry per CDR3 protein. This sample carries 95,000 to 150,000 distinct CDR3 sequences, 7.5% to 10% of them seen once, and the ten largest clones take roughly 40%. The sample consisted of CD8+ T cells sorted from PBMCs, taken on the day of the yellow fever booster vaccination. This receptor was taken from a man between 18 and 29 years old who received the YFV17D yellow fever vaccine.

CDR3 in amino acids: CSVVGGGNTEAFF. The DNA of the CDR3 is TGCAGCGTTGTGGGGGGCGGTAACACTGAAGCTTTCTTT. This chain joins TRBV29-1 and TRBJ1-1, with a possible D match to TRBD1 (6 bases). CDR3 length: 13 amino acids. V lost 4 bases and J 2 bases, leaving 11 bases between the germline ends. CDR1 and CDR2 (germline): SQVTM, ANQGSEA.